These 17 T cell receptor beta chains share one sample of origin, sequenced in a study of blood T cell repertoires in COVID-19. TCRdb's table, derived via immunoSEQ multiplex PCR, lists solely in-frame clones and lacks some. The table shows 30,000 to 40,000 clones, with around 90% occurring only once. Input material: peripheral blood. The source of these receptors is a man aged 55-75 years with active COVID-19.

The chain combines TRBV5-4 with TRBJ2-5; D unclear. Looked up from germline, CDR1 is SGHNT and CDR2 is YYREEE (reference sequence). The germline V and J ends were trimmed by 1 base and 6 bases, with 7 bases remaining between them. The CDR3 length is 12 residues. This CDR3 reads CASSLHQKTQYF. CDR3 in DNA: TGTGCCAGCAGCTTGCACCAGAAGACCCAGTACTTC. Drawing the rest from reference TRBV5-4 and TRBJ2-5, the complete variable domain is ETGVTQSPTHLIKTRGQQVTLRCSSQSGHNTVSWYQQALGQGPQFIFQYYREEENGRGNFPPRFSGLQFPNYSSELNVNALELDDSALYLCASSLHQKTQYFGPGTRLLVL.

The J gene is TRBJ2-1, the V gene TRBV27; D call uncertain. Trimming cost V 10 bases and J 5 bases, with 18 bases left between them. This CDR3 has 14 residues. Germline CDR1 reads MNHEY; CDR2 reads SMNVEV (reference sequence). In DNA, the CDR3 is TGTGCCACCACGTCCGGGTTGCACCACAATGAGCAGTTCTTC. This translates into CATTSGLHHNEQFF.

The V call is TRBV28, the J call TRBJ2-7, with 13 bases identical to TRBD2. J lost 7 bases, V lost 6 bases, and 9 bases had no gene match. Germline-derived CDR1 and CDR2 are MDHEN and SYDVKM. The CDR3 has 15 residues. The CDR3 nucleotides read TGTGCCAGCAGCGTTAGGACTAGCGGGAGCTGGGAGCAGTACTTC. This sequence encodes CASSVRTSGSWEQYF. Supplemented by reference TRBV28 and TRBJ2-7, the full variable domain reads DVKVTQSSRYLVKRTGEKVFLECVQDMDHENMFWYRQDPGLGLRLIYFSYDVKMKEKGDIPEGYSVSREKKERFSLILESASTNQTSMYLCASSVRTSGSWEQYFGPGTRLTVT.

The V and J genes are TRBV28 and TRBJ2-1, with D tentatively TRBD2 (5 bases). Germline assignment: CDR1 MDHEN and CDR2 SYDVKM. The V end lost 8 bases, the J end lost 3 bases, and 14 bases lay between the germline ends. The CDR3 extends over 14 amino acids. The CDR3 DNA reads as TGTGCCAGCTTCCCGGACTTCGGCTACAATGAGCAGTTCTTC. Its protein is CASFPDFGYNEQFF.

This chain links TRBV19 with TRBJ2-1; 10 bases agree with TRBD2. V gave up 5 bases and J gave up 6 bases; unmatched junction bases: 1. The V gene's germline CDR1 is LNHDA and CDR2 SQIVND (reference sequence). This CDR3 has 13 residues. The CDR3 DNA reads TGTGCCAGTAGTGGACTAGCGGTCAATGAGCAGTTCTTC. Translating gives CASSGLAVNEQFF.

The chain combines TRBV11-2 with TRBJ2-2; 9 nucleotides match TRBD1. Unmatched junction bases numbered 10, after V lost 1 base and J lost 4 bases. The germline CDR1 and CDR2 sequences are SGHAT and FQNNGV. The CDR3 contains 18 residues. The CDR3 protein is CASSLVLGGQGFTGELFF. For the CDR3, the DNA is TGTGCCAGCAGCTTAGTTTTGGGGGGACAGGGCTTCACCGGGGAGCTGTTTTTT.

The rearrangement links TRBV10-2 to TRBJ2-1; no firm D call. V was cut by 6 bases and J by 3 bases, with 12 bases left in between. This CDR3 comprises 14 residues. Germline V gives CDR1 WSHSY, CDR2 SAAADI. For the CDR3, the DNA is TGCGCCAGCAGACACCGCCCGGGCTACAATGAGCAGTTCTTC. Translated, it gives CASRHRPGYNEQFF.

Here the CDR3 reads CASRPQGKNYGYTF. The DNA of the CDR3 is TGTGCCAGCAGACCCCAGGGGAAGAACTATGGCTACACCTTC. The chain carries TRBV27 and TRBJ1-2; D might be TRBD1 (6 bases). Germline lookup yields CDR1 MNHEY and CDR2 SMNVEV (reference sequence). This CDR3 is 14 amino acids long. The germline V and J ends were trimmed by 6 bases and 2 bases, with 13 bases remaining between them.

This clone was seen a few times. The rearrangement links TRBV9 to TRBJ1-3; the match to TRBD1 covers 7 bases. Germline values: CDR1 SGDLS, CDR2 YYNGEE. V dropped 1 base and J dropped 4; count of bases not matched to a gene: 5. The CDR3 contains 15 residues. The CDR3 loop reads CASSVSGTVGNTIYF. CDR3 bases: TGTGCCAGCAGCGTATCTGGGACAGTAGGAAACACCATATATTTT.

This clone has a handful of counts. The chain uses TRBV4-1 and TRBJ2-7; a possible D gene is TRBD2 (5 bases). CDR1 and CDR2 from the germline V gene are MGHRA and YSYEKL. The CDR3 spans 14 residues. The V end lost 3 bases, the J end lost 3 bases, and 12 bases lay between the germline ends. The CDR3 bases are TGCGCCAGCAGCCAGGGAGTTACCTACTACGAGCAGTACTTC. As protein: CASSQGVTYYEQYF.

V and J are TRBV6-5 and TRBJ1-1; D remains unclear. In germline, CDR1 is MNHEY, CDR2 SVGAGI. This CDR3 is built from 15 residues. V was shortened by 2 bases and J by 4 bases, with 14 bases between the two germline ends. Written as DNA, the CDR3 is TGTGCCAGCAGTTACCAGAGGGCGCTTGGCACTGAAGCTTTCTTT. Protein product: CASSYQRALGTEAFF.

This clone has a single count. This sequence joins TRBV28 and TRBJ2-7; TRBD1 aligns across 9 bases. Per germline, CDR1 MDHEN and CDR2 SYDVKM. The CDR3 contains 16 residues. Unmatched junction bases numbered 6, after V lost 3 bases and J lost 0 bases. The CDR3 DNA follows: TGTGCCAGCAGTTTGGCCGACAGGGGGGCCTCCTACGAGCAGTACTTC. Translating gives CASSLADRGASYEQYF.

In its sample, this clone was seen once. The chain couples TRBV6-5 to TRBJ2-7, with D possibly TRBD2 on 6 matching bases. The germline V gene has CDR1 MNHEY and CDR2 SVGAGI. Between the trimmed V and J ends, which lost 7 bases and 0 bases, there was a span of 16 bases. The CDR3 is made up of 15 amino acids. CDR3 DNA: TGTGCCAGCATTCCCCCGGGAGTTAGCTCCTACGAGCAGTACTTC. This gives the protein CASIPPGVSSYEQYF.

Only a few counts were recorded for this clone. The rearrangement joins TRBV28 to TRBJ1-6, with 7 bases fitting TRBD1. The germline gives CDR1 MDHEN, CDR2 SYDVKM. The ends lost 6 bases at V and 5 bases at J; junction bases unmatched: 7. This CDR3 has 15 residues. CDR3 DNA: TGTGCCAGCAGGACTGCGGGACAGCATAATTCACCCCTCCACTTT. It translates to CASRTAGQHNSPLHF.

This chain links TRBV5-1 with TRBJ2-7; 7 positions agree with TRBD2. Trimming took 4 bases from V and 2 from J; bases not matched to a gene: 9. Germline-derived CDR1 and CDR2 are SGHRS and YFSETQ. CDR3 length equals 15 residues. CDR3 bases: TGCGCCAGCAGCCTTCTAGCGGAAGGGACCTACGAGCAGTACTTC. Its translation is CASSLLAEGTYEQYF.

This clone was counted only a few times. The CDR3 loop is CASSLGQARNTIYF. The CDR3 region has the DNA TGTGCCAGCAGCTTGGGGCAGGCAAGAAACACCATATATTTT. The chain uses TRBV5-6 and TRBJ1-3; D gene unclear. Germline values: CDR1 SGHDT, CDR2 YYEEEE. This CDR3 contains 14 residues. Trimming took off 0 bases at V and 5 bases at J, with 9 bases between the two ends. The complete variable domain, with remaining parts taken from reference TRBV5-6 and TRBJ1-3, reads DAGVTQSPTHLIKTRGQQVTLRCSPKSGHDTVSWYQQALGQGPQFIFQYYEEEERQRGNFPDRFSGHQFPNYSSELNVNALLLGDSALYLCASSLGQARNTIYFGEGSWLTVV.

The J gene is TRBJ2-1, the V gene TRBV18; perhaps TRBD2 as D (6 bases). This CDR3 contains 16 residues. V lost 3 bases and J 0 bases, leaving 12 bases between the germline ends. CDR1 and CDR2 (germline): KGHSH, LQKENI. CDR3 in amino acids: CASSPPGVSSYNEQFF. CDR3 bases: TGTGCCAGCTCACCCCCGGGGGTTAGCTCCTACAATGAGCAGTTCTTC.